The rows below give T cell receptor beta chains drawn from one sample of a study of cytomegalovirus exposure and HLA in healthy donors. TCRdb's copy holds only in-frame clones and misses some; the assay was immunoSEQ multiplex PCR. The repertoire has around 200,000 clones, more than 80% of them found once; the top ten carry 0.65%. Sample: PBMCs. These receptors originate from a boy younger than 18 in good health and CMV-seronegative. The conserved cysteine and the conserved F or W are not part of the CDR3 here. Fields, in order: V gene, J gene, CDR3 protein.

>TRBV7-9|TRBJ2-1
ASSLGGIDGNEQF
>TRBV9|TRBJ2-7
ASSSRSQGRGQRYEQY
>TRBV15|TRBJ2-3
ATSRDDASVNTQY
>TRBV7-2|TRBJ1-5
ASSLRPGGGADQPQH
>TRBV9|TRBJ2-2
ASSARHSNTGELF
>TRBV4-3|TRBJ2-7
ASSPRTGTSGEQY
>TRBV29-1|TRBJ2-3
SVVRDRGADTQY
>TRBV7-2|TRBJ1-2
ASSLGRGEYGYT
>TRBV7-9|TRBJ1-2
ASSSGQLANYGYT
>TRBV4-2|TRBJ1-3
ASSADRRSGNTIY
>TRBV5-4|TRBJ2-4
ASSLRTGRDIQY
>TRBV6-5|TRBJ1-1
ASAGPTGGRTEAF
>TRBV19|TRBJ2-3
ASSKRPGGRAVITDTQY
>TRBV6-1|TRBJ1-1
ASSDPGQFFTEAF
>TRBV4-3|TRBJ1-2
ASSQVDRDYGYT
>TRBV11-3|TRBJ2-1
ASSLGQVSYNEQF
>TRBV5-1|TRBJ2-2
ASSTLAGGNTGELF
>TRBV29-1|TRBJ2-1
SVEGTSGRALNEQF
>TRBV2|TRBJ2-1
ASSTDLREQF
>TRBV7-8|TRBJ2-7
ASRLWGFRREEDEQY
>TRBV10-3|TRBJ1-1
AIRNTRTDGAEAF
>TRBV6-1|TRBJ1-1
ASSEWGQGTEAF
>TRBV4-2|TRBJ2-2
ASSQRSGGAKTGELF
>TRBV5-1|TRBJ2-7
ASSLDGTGLGEQY
>TRBV7-6|TRBJ2-6
ASSLARSGHLLT
>TRBV5-5|TRBJ2-7
ASSVLPGINYEQY
>TRBV11-3|TRBJ1-1
ASSRELEAF
>TRBV6-5|TRBJ2-1
ASSYSRGNEQF
>TRBV7-9|TRBJ2-7
ASSLLGQADYEQY
>TRBV11-2|TRBJ1-4
ASRKLQGNNEKLF
>TRBV19|TRBJ1-1
ASSMRNTEAF
>TRBV11-1|TRBJ2-2
ASSLWQGTGELF
>TRBV7-9|TRBJ1-1
SSSSGINTEAF
>TRBV7-2|TRBJ1-5
ASSWTDINQPQH
>TRBV7-3|TRBJ2-1
ASSFRLRLAGAYNEQF
>TRBV5-1|TRBJ2-7
ASSLAGSEQY
>TRBV7-3|TRBJ1-1
ASSRPEGALNTEAF